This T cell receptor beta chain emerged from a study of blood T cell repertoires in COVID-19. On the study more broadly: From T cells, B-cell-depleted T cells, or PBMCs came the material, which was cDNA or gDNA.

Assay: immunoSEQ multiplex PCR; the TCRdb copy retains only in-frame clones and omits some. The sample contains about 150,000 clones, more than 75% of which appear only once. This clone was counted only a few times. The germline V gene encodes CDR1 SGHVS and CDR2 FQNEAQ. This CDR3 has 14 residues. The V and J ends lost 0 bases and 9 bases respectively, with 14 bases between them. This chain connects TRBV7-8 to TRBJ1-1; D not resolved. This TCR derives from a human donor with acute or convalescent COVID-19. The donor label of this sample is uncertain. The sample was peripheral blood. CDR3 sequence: CASSLAETSDKAFF. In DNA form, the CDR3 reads TGTGCCAGCAGCTTAGCGGAGACTTCTGATAAAGCTTTCTTT.